What follows describes a single T cell receptor (beta chain). This specimen comes from a study of blood T cell repertoires in COVID-19. Study-level background: The study drew acute and convalescent COVID-19 samples from the United States, Italy and Spain.

The method was immunoSEQ multiplex PCR; TCRdb's version includes in-frame clones alone and lacks a portion of them. The sample shows under 95,000 clones, about 90% of them seen only once. This receptor was identified in a human donor with acute or convalescent COVID-19. The donor label of this sample is uncertain. The specimen was peripheral blood.

For the CDR3, the DNA is TGTGCCAGCAGCTTAACGGCAGGGGAGCTCTATGGCTACACCTTC. As protein: CASSLTAGELYGYTF. The rearrangement uses TRBV7-3 and TRBJ1-2; tentatively, D is TRBD1 (6 bases). Trimming pared 0 bases from V and 4 bases from J, leaving 12 bases between. This CDR3 comprises 15 residues. Germline loops: CDR1 SGHTA, CDR2 FQGTGA.